The T cell receptor beta chain under discussion was sequenced for a study of shared clonotypes between healthy human individuals. Study-wide background: Per donor, CD8 memory used one plate, CD8 naive used two, CD4 memory used three and CD4 naive used three. Whole-study findings and limits: Non-shared clonotypes displayed generation probabilities falling below those of clonotypes present in all four donors. In a few donors, about 5% of naive CD4 clonotypes appeared in common.

Concerning this clone: Its antigen is not known.

J lost 0 bases, V lost 5 bases, and 5 bases had no gene match. The CDR3 runs 15 residues. Germline V gene lookup returns CDR1 MNHEY and CDR2 SVGAGI. Donors included only healthy HIV-negative adults lacking recent acute infections or vaccinations. Clones were read by immunoSEQ multiplex PCR, and TCRdb kept only the in-frame ones, dropping some. Of roughly 2.6 million clones in the sample, 90% to 95% were seen once. Source material: naive CD4+ T cells sorted from blood. Documented subset: CD45RA+ positively selected. The receptor was derived from a man younger than 30 in good health. V and J are TRBV6-5 and TRBJ2-7; 9 nucleotides line up with TRBD2. Written as DNA, the CDR3 is TGTGCCAGCAGTCTAGCGGGATCCCTCTCCTACGAGCAGTACTTC. This translates into CASSLAGSLSYEQYF.